This T cell receptor beta chain appears in the sequencing data of a study of cytomegalovirus exposure and HLA in healthy donors. Primers for the PCR totalled 60 Vbeta and 13 Jbeta. The assay was immunoSEQ multiplex PCR, and TCRdb's table has in-frame clones only and misses some. The top ten hold about 1.5% of the sample, which has some 160,000 clones, about 78% seen once. This CDR3 spans 14 amino acids. CDR1 MRHNA and CDR2 SNTAGT come from the germline V gene. J lost 3 bases, V lost 3 bases, and 3 bases had no gene match. In this sample, this clone turned up a few times. This sequence joins TRBV6-4 and TRBJ2-3, with 7 bases matching TRBD1. This receptor was identified in a male donor in good health and CMV-seronegative. Specimen: PBMCs. The CDR3 nucleotides are TGTGCCAGCAGTGAAACAGGGGTGACAGATACGCAGTATTTT. Translated, it gives CASSETGVTDTQYF.